A single sample gave rise to the 18 T cell receptor beta chains below, sequenced in a study of CD8+ T cells in alopecia areata (dated 2018 in TCRdb). The time point tag for this specimen amounts to: baseline before oral tofacitinib. The library was generated by the immunoSEQ multiplex PCR assay. RNA was extracted from all samples and reverse transcribed into cDNA, which served as template for TCR sequencing. Here the immuneACCESS table is served through TCRdb, limited to in-frame sequences with V and J called. Missing clones are a known gap in these copies; in checked studies unresolved V genes cover under half, and the rest lacks a known reason. The sample yields 150,000 or so clones; approximately 87% were counted once. Approximately 15% of the sample comes from the top ten. Here the sequenced sample was CD8+ T cells sorted from blood, taken at week 0. The receptors were sampled from a human donor with alopecia areata.

J is TRBJ2-2 and V is TRBV5-1, with D perhaps given as TRBD1 or TRBD2 (6 bases each). The CDR3 sequence is 14 residues long. In germline, CDR1 is SGHRS, CDR2 YFSETQ. Between the trimmed V and J ends, which lost 4 bases and 4 bases, there was a span of 11 bases. The CDR3 DNA is TGCGCCAGCAGCACGGGGGCTGGCACCGGGGAGCTGTTTTTT. This encodes CASSTGAGTGELFF. Variable domain in full (rest from reference TRBV5-1 and TRBJ2-2): KAGVTQTPRYLIKTRGQQVTLSCSPISGHRSVSWYQQTPGQGLQFLFEYFSETQRNKGNFPGRFSGRQFSNSRSEMNVSTLELGDSALYLCASSTGAGTGELFFGEGSRLTVL.

This rearrangement joins TRBV5-1 to TRBJ2-1; 8 nucleotides line up with TRBD2. The trim removed 4 bases at V and 2 bases at J, leaving 8 bases unmatched. The germline V gene encodes CDR1 SGHRS and CDR2 YFSETQ. The CDR3 is 16 residues long. CDR3 nucleotides: TGCGCCAGCAGCACACCGAGCGGGAGCCCCTACAATGAGCAGTTCTTC. Protein: CASSTPSGSPYNEQFF.

The rearrangement joins TRBV29-1 to TRBJ2-7; D ambiguous. This CDR3 has 10 amino acids. Deletions cut 6 bases from V and 3 bases from J, with 6 bases between. The germline V gene has CDR1 SQVTM and CDR2 ANQGSEA. The CDR3 loop is CSVLSYEQYF. The CDR3, as DNA: TGCAGCGTCCTGAGCTACGAGCAGTACTTC.

The chain employs TRBV7-8 and TRBJ2-7; TRBD2 might be the D (6 bases). The CDR3 contains 14 residues. V dropped 2 bases and J dropped 1 base, with 9 bases sitting between them. CDR1 SGHVS and CDR2 FQNEAQ come from the germline V gene. The CDR3 here is CASSLPGRSYEQYF. The CDR3 nucleotides read TGTGCCAGCAGCTTACCCGGGAGATCCTACGAGCAGTACTTC.

This rearrangement joins TRBV7-9 to TRBJ1-1, with a weak D call TRBD1 (6 bases). The V gene's germline CDR1 is SEHNR and CDR2 FQNEAQ (reference sequence). The CDR3 spans 17 residues. Trimming cost V 2 bases and J 0 bases, with 16 bases left between them. The CDR3 coding sequence is TGTGCCAGCAGCTTACCCCGAGGACAGACCTTGAACACTGAAGCTTTCTTT. Protein sequence: CASSLPRGQTLNTEAFF.

The chain recombines TRBV27 with TRBJ2-1, with D possibly being TRBD1 (5 bases). Germline CDR1 is MNHEY and CDR2 is SMNVEV (reference sequence). Deletions cut 8 bases from V and 8 bases from J, with 28 bases between. CDR3 length equals 17 residues. Here the CDR3 reads CASSSQPGLNSGDEQFF. CDR3 bases: TGTGCCAGCTCCTCTCAACCAGGGCTTAATTCCGGTGATGAGCAGTTCTTC.

V gene TRBV30 combines with J gene TRBJ2-5, with TRBD1 matching over 8 bases. The DNA end is more similar to TRBJ2-7, so the J call may be wrong. Germline V gene lookup returns CDR1 GTSNPN and CDR2 SVGIG (reference sequence). CDR3 length: 14 amino acids. The CDR3 nucleotides are TGTGCCTGGAGTGCCGGGACAGGAGCTTACGAGCAGTACTTC. Translated, it gives CAWSAGTGAYEQYF.

The chain employs TRBV7-9 and TRBJ1-1; TRBD1 might be the D (5 bases). CDR1 is SEHNR, CDR2 FQNEAQ, per germline (reference sequence). Trimming took 1 base from V and 5 from J, leaving 8 bases between them. The CDR3 consists of 13 residues. CDR3 in amino acids: CASSLGGETEAFF. The CDR3 DNA is TGTGCCAGCAGCTTAGGAGGGGAGACTGAAGCTTTCTTT.

CDR3 DNA sequence: TGTGCCAGCAGCTTTGGCCTTAACCCCTACGAGCAGTACTTC. This gives the protein CASSFGLNPYEQYF. The J gene is TRBJ2-7, the V gene TRBV7-8; D is unresolved. This CDR3 is 14 amino acids long. V dropped 3 bases and J dropped 2 bases, with 11 bases sitting between them. The germline CDR1 and CDR2 sequences are SGHVS and FQNEAQ. Variable domain in full (rest from reference TRBV7-8 and TRBJ2-7): GAGVSQSPRYKVAKRGQDVALRCDPISGHVSLFWYQQALGQGPEFLTYFQNEAQLDKSGLPSDRFFAERPEGSVSTLKIQRTQQEDSAVYLCASSFGLNPYEQYFGPGTRLTVT.

The chain has TRBV6-5 and TRBJ2-7, with TRBD1 matching 8 bases. This CDR3 contains 16 residues. The V gene's germline CDR1 is MNHEY and CDR2 SVGAGI. Trimming took 2 bases from V and 0 from J; bases not matched to a gene: 6. CDR3 sequence: CASSYVRTGSSYEQYF. Here the CDR3 DNA reads TGTGCCAGCAGTTACGTTAGGACAGGGAGCTCCTACGAGCAGTACTTC.

On this clone itself: This may arise from a read error, as a much more abundant clone is one base away. This specimen includes other DNA sequences encoding the same CDR3. J is TRBJ2-3 and V is TRBV2; D is ambiguous. Germline CDR1 and CDR2: SNHLY and FYNNEI. Trimming stripped 6 bases from V and 6 bases from J, with 4 bases between. The CDR3 extends over 10 amino acids. The CDR3 coding sequence is TGTGCCAGCAGGGGGGATACGCAGTATTTT. Protein sequence: CASRGDTQYF.

V gene TRBV5-1 combines with J gene TRBJ2-1, with TRBD1 matching over 7 bases. Germline trimming cut 4 bases from V and 0 bases from J; bases unmatched to any gene: 4. CDR3 size: 15 residues. Looked up from germline, CDR1 is SGHRS and CDR2 is YFSETQ. CDR3 bases: TGCGCCAGCAGCGGCCGGGACAGCTCCTACAATGAGCAGTTCTTC. Amino acid sequence: CASSGRDSSYNEQFF.

V is TRBV7-9 and J is TRBJ2-7; TRBD1 matches 7 bases. CDR3 length: 15 amino acids. Trimming removed 5 bases from V and 1 base from J; junction bases left unmatched: 8. Looked up from germline, CDR1 is SEHNR and CDR2 is FQNEAQ (reference sequence). DNA for the CDR3: TGTGCCAGCAGCCCCCCGCAGGGGGTTTCCTACGAGCAGTACTTC. It is translated as CASSPPQGVSYEQYF.

V gene TRBV18 combines with J gene TRBJ2-1; D is ambiguous. The CDR3 length is 11 residues. CDR1 and CDR2 (germline): KGHSH, LQKENI. With 5 bases removed from V and 5 bases from J, the gap between germline ends came to 4 bases. The CDR3 nucleotides read TGTGCCAGCTCATTCGACAATGAGCAGTTCTTC. Translation: CASSFDNEQFF.

This clone was counted a single time. The chain employs TRBV29-1 and TRBJ1-4; possible D gene TRBD1, 5 bases. V was shortened by 3 bases and J by 8 bases, with 10 bases between the two germline ends. This CDR3 spans 12 amino acids. CDR1 and CDR2 (germline): SQVTM, ANQGSEA. The CDR3 loop reads CSVEGDSEKLFF. The CDR3 DNA sequence: TGCAGCGTTGAGGGGGATTCCGAAAAACTGTTTTTT.

The rearrangement links TRBV12-5 to TRBJ2-3; tentatively, D is TRBD2 (5 bases). V gave up 1 base and J gave up 2 bases, with 13 bases separating them. The CDR3 contains 16 residues. The germline CDR1 and CDR2 sequences are LGHNT and FRNRAP. The CDR3 sequence is CASGLGPSGLTDTQYF. The CDR3 DNA is TGTGCTAGTGGTTTGGGACCGAGCGGTCTCACAGATACGCAGTATTTT.

The chain has TRBV30 and TRBJ1-5; D is ambiguous. This CDR3 region has 14 residues. V shed 1 base and J shed 0 bases, with 7 bases lying between them. Per the germline V gene, CDR1 is GTSNPN and CDR2 is SVGIG (reference sequence). CDR3 bases: TGTGCCTGGAGTGCTACAGATAGCAATCAGCCCCAGCATTTT. Translating gives CAWSATDSNQPQHF.

The chain joins TRBV29-1 to TRBJ2-7; no firm D call. The CDR3 is made up of 13 amino acids. Germline CDR1 is SQVTM and CDR2 is ANQGSEA. Trimming shortened V by 0 bases and J by 0 bases, and 6 bases separated the two germline ends. The CDR3 bases are TGCAGCGTTGAAGATGCTGGCTCCTACGAGCAGTACTTC. Translation gives CSVEDAGSYEQYF.